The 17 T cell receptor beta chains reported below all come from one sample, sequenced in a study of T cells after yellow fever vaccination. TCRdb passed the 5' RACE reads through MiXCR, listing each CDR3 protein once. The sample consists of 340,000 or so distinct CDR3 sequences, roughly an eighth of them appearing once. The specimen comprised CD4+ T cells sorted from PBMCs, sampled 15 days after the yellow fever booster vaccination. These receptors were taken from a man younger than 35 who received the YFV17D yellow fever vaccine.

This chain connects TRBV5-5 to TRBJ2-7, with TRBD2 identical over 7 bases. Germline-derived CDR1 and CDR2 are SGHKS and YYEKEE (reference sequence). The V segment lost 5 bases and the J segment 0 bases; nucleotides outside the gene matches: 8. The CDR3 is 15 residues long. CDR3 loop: CASRAGGSLSYEQYF. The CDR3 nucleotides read TGTGCCAGCAGAGCCGGGGGGTCTCTCTCCTACGAGCAGTACTTC.

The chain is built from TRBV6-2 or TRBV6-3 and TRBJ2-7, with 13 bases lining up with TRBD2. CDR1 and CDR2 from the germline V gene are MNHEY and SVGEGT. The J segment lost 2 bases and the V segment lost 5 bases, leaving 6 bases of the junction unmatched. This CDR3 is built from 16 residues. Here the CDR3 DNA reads TGTGCCAGCAGTCTACGACTAGCGGGGGGCACCTACGAGCAGTACTTC. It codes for CASSLRLAGGTYEQYF.

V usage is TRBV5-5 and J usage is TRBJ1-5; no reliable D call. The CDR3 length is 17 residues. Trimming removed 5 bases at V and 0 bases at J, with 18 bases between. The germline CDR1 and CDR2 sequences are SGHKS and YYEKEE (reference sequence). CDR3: CASSLTSSRYSNQPQHF. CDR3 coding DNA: TGTGCCAGCAGTCTGACGAGTAGCCGGTATAGCAATCAGCCCCAGCATTTT.

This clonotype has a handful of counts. The CDR3 here is CASSLGQGASEQYF. The CDR3, as DNA: TGTGCCAGCAGCTTGGGACAGGGGGCGAGTGAGCAGTACTTC. The chain recombines TRBV11-2 with TRBJ2-7; 12 bases match TRBD1. CDR3 length: 14 residues. The germline V gene has CDR1 SGHAT and CDR2 FQNNGV. V was clipped by 3 bases and J by 7 bases; unmatched bases: 4.

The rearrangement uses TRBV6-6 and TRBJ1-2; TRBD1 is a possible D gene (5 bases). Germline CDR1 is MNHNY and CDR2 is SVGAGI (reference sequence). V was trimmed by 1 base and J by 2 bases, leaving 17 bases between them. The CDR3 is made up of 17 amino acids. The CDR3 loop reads CASSYFAFEGLNYGYTF. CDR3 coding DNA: TGTGCCAGCAGTTACTTTGCTTTCGAGGGGCTCAACTATGGCTACACCTTC.

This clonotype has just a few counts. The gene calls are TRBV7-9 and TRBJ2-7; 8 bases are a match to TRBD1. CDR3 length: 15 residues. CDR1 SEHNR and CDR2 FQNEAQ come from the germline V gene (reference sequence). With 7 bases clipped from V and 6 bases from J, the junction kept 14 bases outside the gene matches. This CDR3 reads CASILDGDRPGEQYF. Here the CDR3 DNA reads TGTGCCAGCATCCTCGACGGGGACAGGCCCGGCGAGCAGTACTTC.

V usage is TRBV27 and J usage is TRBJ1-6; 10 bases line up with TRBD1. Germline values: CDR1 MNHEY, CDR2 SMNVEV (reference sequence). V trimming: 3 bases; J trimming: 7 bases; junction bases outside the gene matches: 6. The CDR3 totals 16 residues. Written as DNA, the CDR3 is TGTGCCAGCAGTTTCACATTGGGACAGGGGAATTCACCCCTCCACTTT. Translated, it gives CASSFTLGQGNSPLHF.

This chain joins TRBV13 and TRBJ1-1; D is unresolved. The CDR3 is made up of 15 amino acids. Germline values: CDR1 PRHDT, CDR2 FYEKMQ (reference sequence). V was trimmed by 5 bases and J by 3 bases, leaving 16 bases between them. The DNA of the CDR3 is TGTGCCAGCAGCCGCTACAGACCCAAGCACACTGAAGCTTTCTTT. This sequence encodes CASSRYRPKHTEAFF.

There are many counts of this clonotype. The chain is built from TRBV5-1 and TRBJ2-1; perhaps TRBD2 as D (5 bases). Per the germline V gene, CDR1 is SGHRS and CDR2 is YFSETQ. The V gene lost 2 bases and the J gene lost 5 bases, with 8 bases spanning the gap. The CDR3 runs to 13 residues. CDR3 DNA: TGCGCCAGCAGCTTATCGGGGAACAATGAGCAGTTCTTC. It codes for CASSLSGNNEQFF. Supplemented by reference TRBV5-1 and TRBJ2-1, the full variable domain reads KAGVTQTPRYLIKTRGQQVTLSCSPISGHRSVSWYQQTPGQGLQFLFEYFSETQRNKGNFPGRFSGRQFSNSRSEMNVSTLELGDSALYLCASSLSGNNEQFFGPGTRLTVL.

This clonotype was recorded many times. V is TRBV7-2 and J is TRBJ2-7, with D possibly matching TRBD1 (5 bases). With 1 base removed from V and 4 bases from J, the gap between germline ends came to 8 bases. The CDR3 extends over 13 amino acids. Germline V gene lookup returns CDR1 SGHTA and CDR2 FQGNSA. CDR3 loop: CASSLGPGYEQYF. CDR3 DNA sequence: TGTGCCAGCAGCTTAGGGCCAGGGTACGAGCAGTACTTC. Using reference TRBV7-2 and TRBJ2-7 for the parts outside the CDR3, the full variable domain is GAGVSQSPSNKVTEKGKDVELRCDPISGHTALYWYRQSLGQGLEFLIYFQGNSAPDKSGLPSDRFSAERTGGSVSTLTIQRTQQEDSAVYLCASSLGPGYEQYFGPGTRLTVT.

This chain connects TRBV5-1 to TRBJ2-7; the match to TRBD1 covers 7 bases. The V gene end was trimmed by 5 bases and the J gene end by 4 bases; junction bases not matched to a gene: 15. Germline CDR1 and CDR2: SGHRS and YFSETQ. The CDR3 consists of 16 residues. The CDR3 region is CASRRTGVRPSYEQYV. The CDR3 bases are TGCGCCAGCAGGCGTACAGGGGTACGTCCTTCTTACGAGCAGTACGTC.

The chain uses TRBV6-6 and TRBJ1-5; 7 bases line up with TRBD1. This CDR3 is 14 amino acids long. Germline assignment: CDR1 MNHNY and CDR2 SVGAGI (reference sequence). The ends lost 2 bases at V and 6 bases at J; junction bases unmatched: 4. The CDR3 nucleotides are TGTGCCAGCAGTTACCGGCAGGGGGGTCAGCCCCAGCATTTT. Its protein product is CASSYRQGGQPQHF.

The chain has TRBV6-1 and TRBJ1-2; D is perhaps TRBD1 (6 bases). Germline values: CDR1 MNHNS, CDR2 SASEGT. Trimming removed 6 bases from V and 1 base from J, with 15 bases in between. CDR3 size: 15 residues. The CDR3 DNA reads TGTGCCAGCAGCCCCGGGGGGGCCGGTAACTATGGCTACACCTTC. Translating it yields CASSPGGAGNYGYTF.

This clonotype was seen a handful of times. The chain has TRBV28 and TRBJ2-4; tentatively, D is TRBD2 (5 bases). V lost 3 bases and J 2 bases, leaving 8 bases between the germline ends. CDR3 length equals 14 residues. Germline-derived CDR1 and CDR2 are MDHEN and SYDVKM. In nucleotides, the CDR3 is TGTGCCAGCAGTTTTGAGGGTACCAAAAACATTCAGTACTTC. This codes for CASSFEGTKNIQYF.

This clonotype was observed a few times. Here the CDR3 reads CASSDSGSTDTQYF. CDR3 nucleotides: TGTGCCAGCAGTGACTCCGGCAGCACAGATACGCAGTATTTT. The rearrangement joins TRBV6-4 to TRBJ2-3; no firm D call. V gave up 0 bases and J gave up 0 bases, with 4 bases separating them. This CDR3 comprises 14 residues. Germline V lookup: CDR1 MRHNA, CDR2 SNTAGT.

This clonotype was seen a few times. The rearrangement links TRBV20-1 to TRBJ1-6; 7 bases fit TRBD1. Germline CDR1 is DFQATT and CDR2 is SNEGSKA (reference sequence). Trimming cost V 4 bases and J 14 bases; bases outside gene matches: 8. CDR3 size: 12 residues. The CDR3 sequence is CSATSRGKSLHF. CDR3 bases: TGCAGTGCTACGTCCAGGGGGAAGTCCCTCCACTTT.

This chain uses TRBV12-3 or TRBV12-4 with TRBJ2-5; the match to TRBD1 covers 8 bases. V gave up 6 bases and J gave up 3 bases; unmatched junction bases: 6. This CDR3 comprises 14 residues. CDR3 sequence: CASRGAGGKETQYF. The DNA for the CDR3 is TGTGCCAGCAGGGGCGCAGGGGGCAAAGAGACCCAGTACTTC.